This T cell receptor (beta chain) was identified in a study of blood T cells in healthy people across ages. Study-wide findings and caveats: In older individuals, TCR beta diversity per million T cells was lower, falling roughly linearly with age.

For the second PCR, which ran for about 6 to 11 cycles, a sample-barcoded 5' primer and a J-beta primer mix were used. TCRdb reanalysed the 5' RACE reads using MiXCR and keeps one entry per CDR3 protein. The sample records approximately 940,000 distinct CDR3 sequences, around 48% being singletons. At least ten counts were recorded for this clonotype. Its target is unknown. The CDR3 is 15 amino acids. V was clipped by 1 base and J by 9 bases; unmatched bases: 5. CDR1 SGHTA and CDR2 FQGNSA come from the germline V gene. The genes are TRBV7-2 and TRBJ1-6, with 8 bases identical to TRBD1. This TCR derives from a man between 25 and 39 years old in good health. Sequencing was done on a sample of blood. In nucleotides, the CDR3 is TGTGCCAGCAGCTTAGAGGCAGGGGGCACTTCACCCCTCCACTTT. It specifies CASSLEAGGTSPLHF.